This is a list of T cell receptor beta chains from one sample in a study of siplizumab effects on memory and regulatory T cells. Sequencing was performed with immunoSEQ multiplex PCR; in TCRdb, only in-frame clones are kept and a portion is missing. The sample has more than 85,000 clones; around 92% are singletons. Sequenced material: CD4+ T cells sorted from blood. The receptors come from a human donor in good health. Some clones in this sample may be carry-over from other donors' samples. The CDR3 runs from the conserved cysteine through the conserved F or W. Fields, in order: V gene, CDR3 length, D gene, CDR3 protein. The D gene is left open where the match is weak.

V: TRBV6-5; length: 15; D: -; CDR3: CASRGGRAGANVLTF
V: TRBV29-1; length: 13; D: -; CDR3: CSVGGQVGETQYF
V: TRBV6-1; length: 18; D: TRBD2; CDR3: CASSERQTLAGVGETQYF
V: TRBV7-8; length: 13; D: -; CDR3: CASSLAVWDGYTF
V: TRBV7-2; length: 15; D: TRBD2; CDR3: CASSLTGTKLDTQYF
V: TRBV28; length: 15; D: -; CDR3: CASSIFTMYTDTQYF
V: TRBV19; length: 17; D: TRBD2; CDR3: CASTAGRGRASYNEQFF
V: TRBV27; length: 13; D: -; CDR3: CASSLLRVDTQYF
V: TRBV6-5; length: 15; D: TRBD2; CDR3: CASSSTLAGWNEQFF
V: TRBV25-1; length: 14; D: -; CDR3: CASSTNRWGYEQYF
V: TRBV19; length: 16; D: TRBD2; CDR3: CASSIPASGYKNIQYF
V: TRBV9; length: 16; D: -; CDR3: CASSVASGNRADTQYF
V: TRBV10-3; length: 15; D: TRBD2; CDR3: CAISSGEGSYNEQFF
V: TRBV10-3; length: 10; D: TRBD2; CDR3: CATSGTSVFF
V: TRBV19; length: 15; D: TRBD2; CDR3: CASSPPGLAFYEQYF
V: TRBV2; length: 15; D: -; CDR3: CARYGSRASTDTQYF
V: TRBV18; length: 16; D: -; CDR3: CASSPTGGNSGNTIYF
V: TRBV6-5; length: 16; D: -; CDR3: CASSYRGKATNEKLFF
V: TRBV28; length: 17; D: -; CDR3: CASSYLGGAQGNYGYTF
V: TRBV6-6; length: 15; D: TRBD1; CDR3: CASINGDRYTDTQYF
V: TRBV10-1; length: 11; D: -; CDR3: CVAENTGELFF
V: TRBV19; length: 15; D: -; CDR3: CASSPPGRVRFEQYF
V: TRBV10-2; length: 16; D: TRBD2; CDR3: CASSENRGRKRYEQYF
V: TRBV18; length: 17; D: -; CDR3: CASSRDIATGGTLGYTF
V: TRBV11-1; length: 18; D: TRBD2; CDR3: CASSPREGRALPTDTQYF
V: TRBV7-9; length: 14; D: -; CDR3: CASNPGGSGNTIYF
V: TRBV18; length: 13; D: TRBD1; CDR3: CASSDRVTGELFF
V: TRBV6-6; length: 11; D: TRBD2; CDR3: CASSSGGRQYF
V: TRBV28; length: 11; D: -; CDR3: CASSLEETQYF
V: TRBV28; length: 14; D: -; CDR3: CASSLFGGRETQYF
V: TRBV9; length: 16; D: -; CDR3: CASSQPAMIGTDTQYF
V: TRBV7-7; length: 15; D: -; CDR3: CASSPRVGAFYEQYF
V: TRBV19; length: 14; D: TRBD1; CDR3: CASNSGTGANEQFF
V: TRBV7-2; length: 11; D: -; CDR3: CASTPYNEQFF
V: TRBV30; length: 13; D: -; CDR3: CAWSGDSQETQYF
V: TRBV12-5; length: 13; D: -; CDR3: CASGWSGENTIYF
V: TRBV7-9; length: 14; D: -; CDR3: CASSVQTSTDTQYF
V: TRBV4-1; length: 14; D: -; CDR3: CASSLEVINYGYTF
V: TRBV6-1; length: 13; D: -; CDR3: CASSEIRSDTQYF
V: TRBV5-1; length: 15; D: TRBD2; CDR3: CASSLGGRLTDTQYF
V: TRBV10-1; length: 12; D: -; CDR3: CASSRGEGPAFF
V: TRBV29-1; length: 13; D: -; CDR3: CSVQQTGGTEAFF
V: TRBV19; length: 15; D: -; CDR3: CASTRAGISGNTIYF
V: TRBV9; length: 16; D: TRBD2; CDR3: CASSPSVTSRNYEQYF
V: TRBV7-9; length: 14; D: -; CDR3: CASSLAGGQETQYF
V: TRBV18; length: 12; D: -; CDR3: CASSPRDGGYTF
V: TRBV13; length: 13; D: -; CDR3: CASLSDGNNEQFF
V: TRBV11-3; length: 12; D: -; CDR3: CASSTTGNEQFF
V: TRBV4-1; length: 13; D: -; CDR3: CASSWFAQETQYF
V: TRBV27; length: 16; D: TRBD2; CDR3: CASSLTPGLARETQYF
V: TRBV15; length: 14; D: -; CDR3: CATSREGGGNEQYF
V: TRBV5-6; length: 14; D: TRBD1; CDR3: CASSLGQGDAEAFF
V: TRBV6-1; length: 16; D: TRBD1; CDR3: CASSEIGTGGLETQYF
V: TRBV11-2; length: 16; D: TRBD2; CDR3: CASSLRGSGSTNEQFF
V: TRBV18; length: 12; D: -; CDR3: CASSPPSEKLFF